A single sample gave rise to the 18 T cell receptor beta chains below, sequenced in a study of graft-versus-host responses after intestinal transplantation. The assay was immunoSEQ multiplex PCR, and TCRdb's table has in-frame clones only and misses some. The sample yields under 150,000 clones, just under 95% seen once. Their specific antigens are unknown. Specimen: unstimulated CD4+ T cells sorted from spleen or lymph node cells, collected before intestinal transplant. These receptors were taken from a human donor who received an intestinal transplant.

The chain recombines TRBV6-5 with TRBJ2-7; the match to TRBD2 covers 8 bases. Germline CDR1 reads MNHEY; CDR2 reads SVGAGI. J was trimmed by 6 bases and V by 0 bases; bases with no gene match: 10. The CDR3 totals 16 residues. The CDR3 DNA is TGTGCCAGCAGTTACTCGTACAGCGGGAGAGGATCCGAGCAGTACTTC. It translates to CASSYSYSGRGSEQYF.

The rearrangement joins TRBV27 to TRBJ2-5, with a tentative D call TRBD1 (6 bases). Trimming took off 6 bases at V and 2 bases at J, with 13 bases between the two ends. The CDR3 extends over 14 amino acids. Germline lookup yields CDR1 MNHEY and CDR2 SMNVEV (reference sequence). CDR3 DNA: TGTGCCAGCAGCCTACGGGACATTCAAGAGACCCAGTACTTC. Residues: CASSLRDIQETQYF.

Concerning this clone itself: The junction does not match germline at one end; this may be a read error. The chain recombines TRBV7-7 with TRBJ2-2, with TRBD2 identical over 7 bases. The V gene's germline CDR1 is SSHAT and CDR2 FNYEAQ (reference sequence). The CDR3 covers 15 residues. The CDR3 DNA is TGTGCTAGCAGCTCCGTAGCGGGGAACACCGGGGAGCTGTTTTTT. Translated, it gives CASSSVAGNTGELFF.

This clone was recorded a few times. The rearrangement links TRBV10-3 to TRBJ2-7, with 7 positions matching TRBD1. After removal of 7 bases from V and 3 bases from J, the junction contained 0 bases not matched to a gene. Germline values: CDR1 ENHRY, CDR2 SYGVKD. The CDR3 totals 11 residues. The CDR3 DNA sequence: TGTGCCATCACAGGGGGCTACGAGCAGTACTTC. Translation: CAITGGYEQYF.

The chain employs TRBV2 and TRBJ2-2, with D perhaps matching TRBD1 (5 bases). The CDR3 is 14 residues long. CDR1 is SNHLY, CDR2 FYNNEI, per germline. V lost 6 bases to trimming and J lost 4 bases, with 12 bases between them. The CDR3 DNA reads TGTGCCAGCAGCGTACAGGTGACCACCGGGGAGCTGTTTTTT. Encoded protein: CASSVQVTTGELFF.

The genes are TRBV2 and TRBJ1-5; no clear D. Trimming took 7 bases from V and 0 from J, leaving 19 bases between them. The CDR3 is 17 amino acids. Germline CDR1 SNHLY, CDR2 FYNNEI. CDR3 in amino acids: CASTFTSGRYSNQPQHF. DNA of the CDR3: TGTGCCAGCACCTTTACTAGCGGGCGTTATAGCAATCAGCCCCAGCATTTT.

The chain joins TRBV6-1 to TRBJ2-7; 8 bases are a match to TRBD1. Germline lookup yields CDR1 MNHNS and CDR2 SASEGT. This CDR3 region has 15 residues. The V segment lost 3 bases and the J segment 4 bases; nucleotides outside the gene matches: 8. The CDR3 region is CASSEWGQEVYEQYF. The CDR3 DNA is TGTGCCAGCAGTGAGTGGGGACAGGAGGTATACGAGCAGTACTTC.

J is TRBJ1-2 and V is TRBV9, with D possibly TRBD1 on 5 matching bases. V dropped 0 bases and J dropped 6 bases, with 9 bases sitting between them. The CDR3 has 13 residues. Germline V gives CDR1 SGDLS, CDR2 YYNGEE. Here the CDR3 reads CASSVGQPDGYTF. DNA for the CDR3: TGTGCCAGCAGCGTAGGACAGCCCGATGGCTACACCTTC.

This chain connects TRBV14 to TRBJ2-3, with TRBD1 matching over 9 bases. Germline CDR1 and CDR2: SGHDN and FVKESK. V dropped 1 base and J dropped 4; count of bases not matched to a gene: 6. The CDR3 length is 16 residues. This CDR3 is CASSQGTGVLADTQYF. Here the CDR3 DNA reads TGTGCCAGCAGCCAAGGGACAGGGGTTCTTGCAGATACGCAGTATTTT.

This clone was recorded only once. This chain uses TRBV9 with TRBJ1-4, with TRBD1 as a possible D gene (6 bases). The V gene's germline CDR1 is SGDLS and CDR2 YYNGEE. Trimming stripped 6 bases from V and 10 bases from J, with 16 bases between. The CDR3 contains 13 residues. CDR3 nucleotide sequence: TGTGCCAGCACCCAAGGGGGGGTGGTAAAACTGTTTTTT. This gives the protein CASTQGGVVKLFF. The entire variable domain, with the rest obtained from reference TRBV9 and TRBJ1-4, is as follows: DSGVTQTPKHLITATGQRVTLRCSPRSGDLSVYWYQQSLDQGLQFLIQYYNGEERAKGNILERFSAQQFPDLHSELNLSSLELGDSALYFCASTQGGVVKLFFGSGTQLSVL.

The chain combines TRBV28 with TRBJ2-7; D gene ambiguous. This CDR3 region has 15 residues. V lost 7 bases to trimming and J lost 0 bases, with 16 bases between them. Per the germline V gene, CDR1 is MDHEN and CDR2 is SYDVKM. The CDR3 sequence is CASTLSPGRSYEQYF. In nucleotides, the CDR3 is TGTGCCAGCACCCTCTCCCCGGGCCGCTCCTACGAGCAGTACTTC.

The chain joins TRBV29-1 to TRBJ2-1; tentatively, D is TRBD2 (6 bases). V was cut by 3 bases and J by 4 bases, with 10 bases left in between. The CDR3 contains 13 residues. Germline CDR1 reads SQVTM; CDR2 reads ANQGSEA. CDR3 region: CSVDVGTYNEQFF. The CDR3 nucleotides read TGCAGCGTTGACGTGGGGACTTACAATGAGCAGTTCTTC.

In DNA, the CDR3 is TGTGCCAGCAGTTCCCTCCGGGACAGGGGTTTAGCGGGGTCGAGGGGGGATGAGCAGTTCTTC. The encoded protein is CASSSLRDRGLAGSRGDEQFF. The chain joins TRBV27 to TRBJ2-1; 10 bases are shared with TRBD1. CDR3 size: 21 residues. Germline CDR1 MNHEY, CDR2 SMNVEV (reference sequence). J was trimmed by 8 bases and V by 4 bases; bases with no gene match: 26.

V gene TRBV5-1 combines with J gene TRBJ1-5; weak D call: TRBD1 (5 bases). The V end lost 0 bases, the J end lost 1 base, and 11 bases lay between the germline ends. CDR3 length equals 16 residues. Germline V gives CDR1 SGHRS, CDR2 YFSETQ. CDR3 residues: CASSLGGTQSNQPQHF. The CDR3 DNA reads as TGCGCCAGCAGCTTGGGAGGGACCCAGAGCAATCAGCCCCAGCATTTT.

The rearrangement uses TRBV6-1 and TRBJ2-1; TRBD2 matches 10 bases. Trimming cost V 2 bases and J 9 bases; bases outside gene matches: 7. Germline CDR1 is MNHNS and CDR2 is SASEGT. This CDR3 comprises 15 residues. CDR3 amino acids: CASSERLAGVIEQFF. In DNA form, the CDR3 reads TGTGCCAGCAGTGAAAGGCTAGCGGGAGTAATTGAGCAGTTCTTC.

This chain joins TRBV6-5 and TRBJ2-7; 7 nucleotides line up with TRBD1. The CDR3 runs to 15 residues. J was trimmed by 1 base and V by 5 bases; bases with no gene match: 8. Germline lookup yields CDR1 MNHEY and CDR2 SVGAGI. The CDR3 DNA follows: TGTGCCAGCAGTCGTTACGGGACAGAATCCTACGAGCAGTACTTC. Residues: CASSRYGTESYEQYF.

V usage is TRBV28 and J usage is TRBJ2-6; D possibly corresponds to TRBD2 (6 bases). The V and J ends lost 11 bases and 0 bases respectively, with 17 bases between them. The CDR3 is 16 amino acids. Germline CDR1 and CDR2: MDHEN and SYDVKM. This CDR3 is CAVGRPPPSGANVLTF. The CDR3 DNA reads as TGTGCCGTGGGGAGGCCTCCACCCTCTGGGGCCAACGTCCTGACTTTC.

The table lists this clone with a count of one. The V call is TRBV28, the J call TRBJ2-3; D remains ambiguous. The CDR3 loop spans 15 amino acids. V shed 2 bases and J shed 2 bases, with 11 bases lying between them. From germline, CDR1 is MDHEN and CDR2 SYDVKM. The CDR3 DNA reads TGTGCCAGCAGTTTAAATCCCCCAACCACAGATACGCAGTATTTT. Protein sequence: CASSLNPPTTDTQYF. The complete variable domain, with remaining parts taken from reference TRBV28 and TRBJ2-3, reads DVKVTQSSRYLVKRTGEKVFLECVQDMDHENMFWYRQDPGLGLRLIYFSYDVKMKEKGDIPEGYSVSREKKERFSLILESASTNQTSMYLCASSLNPPTTDTQYFGPGTRLTVL.